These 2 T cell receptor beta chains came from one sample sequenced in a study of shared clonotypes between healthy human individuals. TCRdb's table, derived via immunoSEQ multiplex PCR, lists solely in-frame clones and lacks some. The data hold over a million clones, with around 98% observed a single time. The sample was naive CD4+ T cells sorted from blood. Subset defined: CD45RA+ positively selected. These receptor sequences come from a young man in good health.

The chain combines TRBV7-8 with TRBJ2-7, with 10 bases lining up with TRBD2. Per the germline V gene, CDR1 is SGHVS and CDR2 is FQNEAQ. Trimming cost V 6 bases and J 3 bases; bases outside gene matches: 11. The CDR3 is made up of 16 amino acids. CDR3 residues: CASSLSAAGGFYEQYF. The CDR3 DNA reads TGTGCCAGCAGTCTCTCTGCAGCGGGAGGGTTCTACGAGCAGTACTTC. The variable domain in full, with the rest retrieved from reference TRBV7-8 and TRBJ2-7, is GAGVSQSPRYKVAKRGQDVALRCDPISGHVSLFWYQQALGQGPEFLTYFQNEAQLDKSGLPSDRFFAERPEGSVSTLKIQRTQQEDSAVYLCASSLSAAGGFYEQYFGPGTRLTVT.

For the CDR3, the DNA is TGTGCCAGCAGTCCACCGGACAGGTTAGAGACTGAAGCTTTCTTT. Protein product: CASSPPDRLETEAFF. The chain recombines TRBV28 with TRBJ1-1; 7 nucleotides match TRBD1. J gave up 5 bases and V 5 bases, and 11 bases lay outside the gene matches. Germline-derived CDR1 and CDR2 are MDHEN and SYDVKM. CDR3 length: 15 residues.